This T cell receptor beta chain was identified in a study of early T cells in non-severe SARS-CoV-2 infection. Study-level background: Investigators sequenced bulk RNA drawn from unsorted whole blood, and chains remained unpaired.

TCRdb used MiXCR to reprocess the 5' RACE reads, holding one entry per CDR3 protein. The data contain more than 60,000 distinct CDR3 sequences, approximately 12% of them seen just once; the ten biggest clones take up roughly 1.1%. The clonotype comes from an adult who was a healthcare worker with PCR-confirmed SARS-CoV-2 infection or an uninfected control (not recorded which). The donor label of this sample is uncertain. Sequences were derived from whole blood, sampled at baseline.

DNA for the CDR3: TGTGCCAGCAGCCAACTGACAGGGCCTGAAGCTTTCTTT. Protein product: CASSQLTGPEAFF. This chain connects TRBV7-2 to TRBJ1-1, with TRBD1 identical over 7 bases. J was trimmed by 6 bases and V by 5 bases; bases with no gene match: 6. The CDR3 sequence is 13 residues long. From germline, CDR1 is SGHTA and CDR2 FQGNSA.